The 26 T cell receptor beta chains below all came from one sample that was sequenced in a study of beta chain features in type 1 diabetes (dated by TCRdb to the late 2010s). Libraries came from the immunoSEQ multiplex PCR assay. The entire amount of isolated RNA was reverse transcribed using the High Capacity cDNA Reverse Transcription Kit, so the sequenced TCRB transcripts were expressed ones. TCRdb obtained this table from immuneACCESS and retained in-frame rearrangements with V and J assigned. These tables miss some clones; where compared with another copy, unresolved V genes account for less than half of the shortfall, and the remainder is unexplained. Recorded for this sample are approximately 170,000 clones; approximately 9% of them occurred a single time. The ten largest account for 2.3% of the sample. The source material was central memory CD4+ T cells from blood. These receptors all come from a woman aged 18-35 years in good health.

This clone occurred a few times. The rearrangement links TRBV28 to TRBJ2-5; 8 bases are shared with TRBD2. The CDR3 runs to 15 residues. J lost 4 bases, V lost 3 bases, and 7 bases had no gene match. Looked up from germline, CDR1 is MDHEN and CDR2 is SYDVKM. CDR3 sequence reads: CASSFLRGAGETQYF. The CDR3 region has the DNA TGTGCCAGCAGTTTCCTGCGGGGGGCAGGAGAGACCCAGTACTTC.

This clone has more than one count but fewer than ten. The chain links TRBV7-2 to TRBJ2-2; 7 nucleotides agree with TRBD1. The CDR3 contains 14 residues. V trimming: 3 bases; J trimming: 7 bases; junction bases outside the gene matches: 5. Germline lookup yields CDR1 SGHTA and CDR2 FQGNSA. CDR3 residues: CASSFKGADGELFF. The CDR3 DNA reads TGTGCCAGCAGCTTTAAGGGGGCTGACGGGGAGCTGTTTTTT.

V is TRBV5-1 and J is TRBJ2-3; 9 nucleotides agree with TRBD2. V lost 0 bases and J lost 6; bases outside the gene matches: 5. The CDR3 runs to 15 residues. The V gene's germline CDR1 is SGHRS and CDR2 YFSETQ. The DNA for the CDR3 is TGCGCCAGCAGCTTGGGGCTAGCGGGACTGGATACGCAGTATTTT. It encodes CASSLGLAGLDTQYF.

This clone was detected only a few times. The rearrangement uses TRBV5-1 and TRBJ1-1; 7 bases map to TRBD1. The V gene end was trimmed by 5 bases and the J gene end by 2 bases; junction bases not matched to a gene: 6. The CDR3 sequence is 14 residues long. CDR1 and CDR2 (germline): SGHRS, YFSETQ. The CDR3 DNA sequence: TGCGCCAGCAGGCAGGGGGACCGAAACACTGAAGCTTTCTTT. Translated, it gives CASRQGDRNTEAFF. Looking up the rest from reference TRBV5-1 and TRBJ1-1 gives the full variable domain: KAGVTQTPRYLIKTRGQQVTLSCSPISGHRSVSWYQQTPGQGLQFLFEYFSETQRNKGNFPGRFSGRQFSNSRSEMNVSTLELGDSALYLCASRQGDRNTEAFFGQGTRLTVV.

This clone came up a few times. V and J are TRBV18 and TRBJ1-1; D call uncertain. The germline gives CDR1 KGHSH, CDR2 LQKENI. With 3 bases removed from V and 3 bases from J, the gap between germline ends came to 11 bases. The CDR3 is made up of 14 amino acids. The CDR3 bases are TGTGCCAGCTCACCTGTTGAGGCGGACACTGAAGCTTTCTTT. It translates to CASSPVEADTEAFF.

This clone came up a few times. The chain links TRBV30 to TRBJ1-2; TRBD1 matches at 7 bases. The J segment lost 0 bases and the V segment lost 1 base, leaving 8 bases of the junction unmatched. The V gene's germline CDR1 is GTSNPN and CDR2 SVGIG (reference sequence). The CDR3 is 16 residues long. CDR3 bases: TGTGCCTGGAGTGCTACGTACAGGGGCCCTAACTATGGCTACACCTTC. It yields the protein CAWSATYRGPNYGYTF. Drawing the rest from reference TRBV30 and TRBJ1-2, the complete variable domain is SQTIHQWPATLVQPVGSPLSLECTVEGTSNPNLYWYRQAAGRGLQLLFYSVGIGQISSEVPQNLSASRPQDRQFILSSKKLLLSDSGFYLCAWSATYRGPNYGYTFGSGTRLTVV.

This clone has more than one count but fewer than ten. The J gene is TRBJ1-2, the V gene TRBV5-1; D may be TRBD1 (5 bases). CDR1 SGHRS and CDR2 YFSETQ come from the germline V gene. The CDR3 spans 14 residues. Between the trimmed V and J ends, which lost 3 bases and 7 bases, there was a span of 16 bases. The CDR3 DNA reads as TGCGCCAGCAGCTCCGGCGACGACAGTTCTGGCTACACCTTC. Amino acid sequence: CASSSGDDSSGYTF. The full variable domain, rest sourced from reference TRBV5-1 and TRBJ1-2, is KAGVTQTPRYLIKTRGQQVTLSCSPISGHRSVSWYQQTPGQGLQFLFEYFSETQRNKGNFPGRFSGRQFSNSRSEMNVSTLELGDSALYLCASSSGDDSSGYTFGSGTRLTVV.

The genes are TRBV5-6 and TRBJ1-2, with a weak D call TRBD1 (6 bases). With 2 bases removed from V and 7 bases from J, the gap between germline ends came to 9 bases. Germline loops: CDR1 SGHDT, CDR2 YYEEEE. The CDR3 has 12 residues. CDR3 region: CASSLQGVGYTF. The CDR3 DNA is TGTGCCAGCAGCTTACAGGGAGTTGGCTACACCTTC.

The chain has TRBV4-3 and TRBJ1-2, with D perhaps matching TRBD1 (6 bases). CDR1 and CDR2 (germline): LGHNA, YSLEER. The CDR3 has 16 amino acids. Between the trimmed V and J ends, which lost 3 bases and 4 bases, there was a span of 18 bases. In DNA, the CDR3 is TGCGCCAGCAGCCACGACCTTGGGGGCGGGGGCTATGGCTACACCTTC. Translating it yields CASSHDLGGGGYGYTF.

This clone came up a few times. V gene TRBV6-1 combines with J gene TRBJ2-5; a possible D gene is TRBD1 (5 bases). This CDR3 contains 13 residues. V was pared by 3 bases and J by 7 bases, with 12 bases between. Germline V gene lookup returns CDR1 MNHNS and CDR2 SASEGT. CDR3 sequence reads: CASSESGLGTQYF. The DNA of the CDR3 is TGTGCCAGCAGTGAGTCAGGGCTTGGGACCCAGTACTTC.

J is TRBJ2-3 and V is TRBV7-9, with D possibly TRBD2 on 5 matching bases. The CDR3 consists of 15 residues. Germline V gene data show CDR1 as SEHNR and CDR2 as FQNEAQ (reference sequence). Trimming shortened V by 4 bases and J by 2 bases, and 13 bases separated the two germline ends. The CDR3 sequence is CASSSHDYPTDTQYF. CDR3 in DNA: TGTGCCAGCAGCTCTCATGACTACCCCACAGATACGCAGTATTTT.

The gene calls are TRBV2 and TRBJ1-5; 7 bases map to TRBD1. The germline CDR1 and CDR2 sequences are SNHLY and FYNNEI. V lost 7 bases to trimming and J lost 0 bases; unmatched junction nucleotides: 6. The CDR3 runs 15 residues. In nucleotides, the CDR3 is TGTGCCAGCACTGCTAGGGGGCATAGCAATCAGCCCCAGCATTTT. Its protein is CASTARGHSNQPQHF.

This clone was counted a few times. The chain joins TRBV9 to TRBJ1-1; TRBD1 matches 8 bases. Germline assignment: CDR1 SGDLS and CDR2 YYNGEE. The CDR3 has 12 residues. V was clipped by 4 bases and J by 11 bases; unmatched bases: 7. This CDR3 is CASSPRTGNAFF. Here the CDR3 DNA reads TGTGCCAGCAGCCCGCGGACAGGGAACGCTTTCTTT. Drawing the rest from reference TRBV9 and TRBJ1-1, the complete variable domain is DSGVTQTPKHLITATGQRVTLRCSPRSGDLSVYWYQQSLDQGLQFLIQYYNGEERAKGNILERFSAQQFPDLHSELNLSSLELGDSALYFCASSPRTGNAFFGQGTRLTVV.

The chain carries TRBV18 and TRBJ2-5; D is undetermined. The CDR3 covers 13 residues. V was shortened by 4 bases and J by 2 bases, with 8 bases between the two germline ends. CDR1 is KGHSH and CDR2 is LQKENI in the germline V gene. This CDR3 reads CASSQLSQETQYF. CDR3 nucleotide sequence: TGTGCCAGCTCACAGCTATCTCAAGAGACCCAGTACTTC.

The V and J genes are TRBV5-1 and TRBJ1-1, with D perhaps matching TRBD1 (5 bases). There are 13 residues in the CDR3. Per the germline V gene, CDR1 is SGHRS and CDR2 is YFSETQ. Trimming stripped 4 bases from V and 1 base from J, with 8 bases between. CDR3 in DNA: TGCGCCAGCAGCGAGCAGGGGAACACTGAAGCTTTCTTT. Protein sequence: CASSEQGNTEAFF.

As DNA, the CDR3 is TGTGCCAGCAGCCATGGCAGATATGGCGAGCAGTACTTC. It yields the protein CASSHGRYGEQYF. This chain uses TRBV7-2 with TRBJ2-7, with D uncertain. The V end lost 5 bases, the J end lost 6 bases, and 14 bases lay between the germline ends. Germline CDR1 reads SGHTA; CDR2 reads FQGNSA. CDR3 length: 13 amino acids.

The V and J genes are TRBV25-1 and TRBJ1-2; possibly TRBD1 for D (5 bases). Trimming removed 6 bases at V and 5 bases at J, with 7 bases between. This CDR3 is built from 11 residues. Per germline, CDR1 MGHDK and CDR2 SYGVNS. The CDR3 region is CASSRDYGYTF. The CDR3 coding sequence is TGTGCCAGCAGCAGGGATTATGGCTACACCTTC.

The chain has TRBV5-5 and TRBJ1-6; TRBD1 is a possible D gene (6 bases). Germline loops: CDR1 SGHKS, CDR2 YYEKEE (reference sequence). Trimming shortened V by 4 bases and J by 12 bases, and 17 bases separated the two germline ends. The CDR3 has 14 amino acids. CDR3 DNA sequence: TGTGCCAGCAGCGGCGGACAGCCTGGTTTACCCCTCCACTTT. Its protein product is CASSGGQPGLPLHF.

The genes are TRBV2 and TRBJ1-6; the match to TRBD1 covers 8 bases. The CDR3 is 15 amino acids. CDR1 and CDR2 (germline): SNHLY, FYNNEI. V trimming: 7 bases; J trimming: 7 bases; junction bases outside the gene matches: 9. The CDR3 is CASKEQGARNSPLHF. The CDR3 region has the DNA TGTGCCAGCAAGGAGCAGGGGGCGCGAAATTCACCCCTCCACTTT.

This clone was found a few times. The genes are TRBV5-1 and TRBJ2-7, with 8 bases aligning to TRBD1. The CDR3 length is 13 residues. After removal of 4 bases from V and 5 bases from J, the junction contained 5 bases not matched to a gene. Germline CDR1 SGHRS, CDR2 YFSETQ. The CDR3 here is CASSPTGVHEQYF. The CDR3 coding sequence is TGCGCCAGCAGCCCGACAGGGGTCCACGAGCAGTACTTC.

Only a few counts were recorded for this clone. The J gene is TRBJ2-5, the V gene TRBV12-5, with D possibly being TRBD1 (6 bases). V gave up 6 bases and J gave up 13 bases, with 15 bases separating them. CDR3 length: 11 amino acids. CDR1 and CDR2 (germline): LGHNT, FRNRAP. DNA for the CDR3: TGTGCTAGTGGCCACAGGGAAACCGCGTACTTC. It translates to CASGHRETAYF.

This clone has a handful of counts. The chain uses TRBV5-1 and TRBJ2-2; 7 nucleotides align to TRBD1. Trimming took 5 bases from V and 6 from J; bases not matched to a gene: 10. The germline gives CDR1 SGHRS, CDR2 YFSETQ. CDR3 length: 15 residues. The CDR3 sequence is CASSDGTVGAGELFF. CDR3 DNA: TGCGCCAGCAGTGATGGGACAGTTGGTGCCGGGGAGCTGTTTTTT.

This clone was counted between two and nine times. The chain carries TRBV19 and TRBJ2-5, with TRBD2 matching 8 bases. The V gene's germline CDR1 is LNHDA and CDR2 SQIVND (reference sequence). Trimming took 6 bases from V and 4 from J; bases not matched to a gene: 7. The CDR3 is 14 residues long. Here the CDR3 reads CASSHGLARETQYF. The DNA for the CDR3 is TGTGCCAGTAGCCACGGACTAGCCCGAGAGACCCAGTACTTC. Together with reference TRBV19 and TRBJ2-5, the CDR3 gives the full variable domain: DGGITQSPKYLFRKEGQNVTLSCEQNLNHDAMYWYRQDPGQGLRLIYYSQIVNDFQKGDIAEGYSVSREKKESFPLTVTSAQKNPTAFYLCASSHGLARETQYFGPGTRLLVL.

This clone was observed a few times. This rearrangement joins TRBV10-2 to TRBJ2-5; a weak D match, TRBD2 (7 bases). The V gene lost 3 bases and the J gene lost 5 bases, with 10 bases spanning the gap. Germline V gene sequence: CDR1 WSHSY, CDR2 SAAADI. The CDR3 loop spans 13 amino acids. CDR3 amino acids: CASSEGGAETQYF. CDR3 DNA sequence: TGCGCCAGCAGTGAAGGGGGGGCGGAGACCCAGTACTTC.

The chain combines TRBV6-5 with TRBJ2-4; tentatively, D is TRBD2 (6 bases). The CDR3 runs to 14 residues. The germline CDR1 and CDR2 sequences are MNHEY and SVGAGI. V dropped 0 bases and J dropped 5 bases, with 8 bases sitting between them. CDR3 residues: CASSYSGEENIQYF. The CDR3 coding sequence is TGTGCCAGCAGTTACTCCGGGGAGGAAAACATTCAGTACTTC.

This clone was observed a few times. This rearrangement joins TRBV5-1 to TRBJ2-2; D might be TRBD2 (5 bases). The V end was cut by 3 bases, the J end by 6 bases, with 9 bases between. CDR3 length: 13 amino acids. Germline CDR1 reads SGHRS; CDR2 reads YFSETQ. The DNA of the CDR3 is TGCGCCAGCAGCTCGAGGGAAGCCGGGGAGCTGTTTTTT. This gives the protein CASSSREAGELFF.